This passage covers 5 T cell receptor beta chains from one sample sequenced in a study of CD8+ T cells in alopecia areata. RNA was extracted and reverse transcribed into cDNA as the sequencing template. Libraries were prepared by immunoSEQ multiplex PCR; TCRdb keeps only in-frame clonotypes and omits some of them. Counted here are about 200,000 clones, around 50% occurring once; the ten biggest clones make up approximately 4.9%. The specimen sequenced was CD8+ T cells sorted from blood. These receptors all stem from a human donor in good health.

The V gene is TRBV30, the J gene TRBJ2-3; weak D call: TRBD2 (5 bases). Trimming took off 0 bases at V and 4 bases at J, with 11 bases between the two ends. Germline assignment: CDR1 GTSNPN and CDR2 SVGIG (reference sequence). The CDR3 consists of 14 residues. CDR3 protein: CAWSVVSGADTQYF. For the CDR3, the DNA is TGTGCCTGGAGTGTGGTCTCCGGGGCAGATACGCAGTATTTT.

The chain carries TRBV9 and TRBJ1-1; D not certain. Germline V gene sequence: CDR1 SGDLS, CDR2 YYNGEE. The CDR3 consists of 13 residues. Deletions cut 2 bases from V and 4 bases from J, with 9 bases between. CDR3: CASSVGQPTEAFF. CDR3 bases: TGTGCCAGCAGCGTGGGTCAGCCCACTGAAGCTTTCTTT.

The chain links TRBV4-1 to TRBJ1-1; D gene uncertain. Trimming took 0 bases from V and 5 from J, leaving 13 bases between them. Germline CDR1 reads MGHRA; CDR2 reads YSYEKL. The CDR3 extends over 15 amino acids. CDR3 in amino acids: CASSQDRASRTEAFF. CDR3 in DNA: TGCGCCAGCAGCCAAGATCGGGCTTCAAGAACTGAAGCTTTCTTT.

The sample holds a few counts of this clone. The chain employs TRBV19 and TRBJ1-2; D is uncertain. The CDR3 is 15 residues long. V lost 8 bases to trimming and J lost 4 bases, with 20 bases between them. Per germline, CDR1 LNHDA and CDR2 SQIVND (reference sequence). CDR3 sequence reads: CASSTPLRWGYGYTF. DNA of the CDR3: TGTGCCAGTTCTACCCCCCTACGGTGGGGCTATGGCTACACCTTC.

The chain links TRBV5-6 to TRBJ2-6; D not resolved. Germline loops: CDR1 SGHDT, CDR2 YYEEEE. V dropped 1 base and J dropped 1 base, with 6 bases sitting between them. The CDR3 runs to 15 residues. CDR3 DNA sequence: TGTGCCAGCAGCTTGCAGGTGTCTGGGGCCAACGTCCTGACTTTC. Protein product: CASSLQVSGANVLTF.